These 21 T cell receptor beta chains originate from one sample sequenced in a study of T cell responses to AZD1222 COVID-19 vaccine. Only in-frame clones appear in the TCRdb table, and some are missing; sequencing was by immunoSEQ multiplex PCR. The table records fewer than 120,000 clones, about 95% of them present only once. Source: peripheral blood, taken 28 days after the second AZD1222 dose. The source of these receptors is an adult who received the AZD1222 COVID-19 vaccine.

CDR3 coding DNA: TGTGCCAGTATCCTAACCCGGGACCGATTCAGGGCCGACTATGGCTACACCTTC. Protein product: CASILTRDRFRADYGYTF. The gene calls are TRBV19 and TRBJ1-2; D is possibly TRBD1 (5 bases). Trimming pared 7 bases from V and 3 bases from J, leaving 27 bases between. This CDR3 contains 18 residues. Germline assignment: CDR1 LNHDA and CDR2 SQIVND (reference sequence).

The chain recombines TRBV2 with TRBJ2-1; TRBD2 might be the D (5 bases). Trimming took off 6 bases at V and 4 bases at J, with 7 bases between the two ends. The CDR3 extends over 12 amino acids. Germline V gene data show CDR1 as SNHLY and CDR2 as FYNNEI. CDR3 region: CASREGYNEQFF. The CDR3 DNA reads TGTGCCAGCAGAGAGGGTTACAATGAGCAGTTCTTC.

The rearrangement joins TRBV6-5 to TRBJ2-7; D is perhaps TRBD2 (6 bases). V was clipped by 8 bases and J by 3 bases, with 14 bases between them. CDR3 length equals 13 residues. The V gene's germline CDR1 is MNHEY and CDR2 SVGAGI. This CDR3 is CASAPGVNYEQYF. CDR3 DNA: TGTGCCAGCGCCCCGGGGGTGAACTACGAGCAGTACTTC.

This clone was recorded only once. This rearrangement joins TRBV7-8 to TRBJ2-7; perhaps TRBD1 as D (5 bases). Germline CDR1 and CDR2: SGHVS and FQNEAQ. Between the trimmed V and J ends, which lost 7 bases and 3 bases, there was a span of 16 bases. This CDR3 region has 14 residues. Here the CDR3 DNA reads TGTGCCAGCACTTGGCAGGGCGGAAACTACGAGCAGTACTTC. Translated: CASTWQGGNYEQYF.

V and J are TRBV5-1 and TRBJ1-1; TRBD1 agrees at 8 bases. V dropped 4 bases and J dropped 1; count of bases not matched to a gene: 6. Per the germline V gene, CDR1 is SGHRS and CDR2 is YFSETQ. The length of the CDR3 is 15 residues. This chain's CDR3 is CASSPPTGANTEAFF. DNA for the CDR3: TGCGCCAGCAGCCCGCCGACAGGGGCGAACACTGAAGCTTTCTTT.

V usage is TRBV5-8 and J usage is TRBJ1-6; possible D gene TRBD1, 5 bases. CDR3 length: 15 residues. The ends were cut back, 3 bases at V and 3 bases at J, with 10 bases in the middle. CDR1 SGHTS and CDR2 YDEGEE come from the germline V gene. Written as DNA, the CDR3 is TGTGCCAGCAGCTCCCGGGACCTCTATAATTCACCCCTCCACTTT. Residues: CASSSRDLYNSPLHF.

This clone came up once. CDR3 residues: CASSLVGQGKNQPQHF. The CDR3 DNA reads as TGCGCCAGCAGCCTCGTTGGTCAGGGGAAAAATCAGCCCCAGCATTTT. This rearrangement joins TRBV4-1 to TRBJ1-5; perhaps TRBD1 as D (6 bases). The CDR3 sequence is 16 residues long. Germline CDR1 reads MGHRA; CDR2 reads YSYEKL. Trimming took off 4 bases at V and 4 bases at J, with 17 bases between the two ends.

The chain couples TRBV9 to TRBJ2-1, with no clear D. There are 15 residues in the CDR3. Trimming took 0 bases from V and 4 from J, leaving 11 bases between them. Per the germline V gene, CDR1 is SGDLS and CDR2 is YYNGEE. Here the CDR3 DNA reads TGTGCCAGCAGCGTAGGGGGAATTAATTACAATGAGCAGTTCTTC. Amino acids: CASSVGGINYNEQFF.

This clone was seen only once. The CDR3 protein is CASSVDGPNTEAFF. The CDR3 DNA is TGTGCCAGCAGCGTTGACGGCCCGAACACTGAAGCTTTCTTT. The chain joins TRBV9 to TRBJ1-1; no definite D call. The CDR3 is made up of 14 amino acids. V was trimmed by 2 bases and J by 1 base, leaving 9 bases between them. CDR1 is SGDLS, CDR2 YYNGEE, per germline.

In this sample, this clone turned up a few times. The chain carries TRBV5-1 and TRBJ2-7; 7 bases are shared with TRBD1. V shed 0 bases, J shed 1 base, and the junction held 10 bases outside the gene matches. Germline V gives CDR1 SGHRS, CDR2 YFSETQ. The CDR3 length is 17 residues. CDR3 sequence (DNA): TGCGCCAGCAGCTTGGCCCCAACAGGGGATCTTTCCTACGAGCAGTACTTC. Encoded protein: CASSLAPTGDLSYEQYF. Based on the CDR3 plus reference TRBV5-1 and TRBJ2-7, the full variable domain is KAGVTQTPRYLIKTRGQQVTLSCSPISGHRSVSWYQQTPGQGLQFLFEYFSETQRNKGNFPGRFSGRQFSNSRSEMNVSTLELGDSALYLCASSLAPTGDLSYEQYFGPGTRLTVT.

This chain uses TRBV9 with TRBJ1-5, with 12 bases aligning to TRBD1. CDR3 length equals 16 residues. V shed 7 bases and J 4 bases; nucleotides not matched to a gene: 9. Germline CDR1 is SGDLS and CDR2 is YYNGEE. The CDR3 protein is CASGAGQGAMNQPQHF. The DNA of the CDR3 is TGTGCCAGCGGAGCGGGACAGGGGGCGATGAATCAGCCCCAGCATTTT.

This CDR3 is CASSLVWDENTEAFF. CDR3 nucleotides: TGTGCCAGCAGCTTAGTATGGGACGAGAACACTGAAGCTTTCTTT. This chain connects TRBV13 to TRBJ1-1; D might be TRBD1 (5 bases). V dropped 1 base and J dropped 1 base, with 10 bases sitting between them. The CDR3 is 15 residues long. Germline values: CDR1 PRHDT, CDR2 FYEKMQ (reference sequence).

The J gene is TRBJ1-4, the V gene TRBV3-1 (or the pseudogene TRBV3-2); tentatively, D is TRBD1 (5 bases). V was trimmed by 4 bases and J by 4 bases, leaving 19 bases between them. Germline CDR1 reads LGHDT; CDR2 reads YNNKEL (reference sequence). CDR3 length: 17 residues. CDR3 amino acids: CASSRGRSRLSNEKLFF. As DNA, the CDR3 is TGTGCCAGCAGCCGGGGCAGATCTAGACTAAGTAATGAAAAACTGTTTTTT.

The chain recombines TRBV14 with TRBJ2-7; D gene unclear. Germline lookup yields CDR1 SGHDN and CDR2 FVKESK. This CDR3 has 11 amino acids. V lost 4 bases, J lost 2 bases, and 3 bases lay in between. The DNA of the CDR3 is TGTGCCAGCAGCCGTACCTACGAGCAGTACTTC. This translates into CASSRTYEQYF.

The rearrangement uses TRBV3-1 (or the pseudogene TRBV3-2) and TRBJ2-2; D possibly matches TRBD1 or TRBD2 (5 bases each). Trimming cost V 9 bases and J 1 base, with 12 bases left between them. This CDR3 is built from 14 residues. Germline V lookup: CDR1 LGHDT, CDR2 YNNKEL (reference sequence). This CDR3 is CASTGTVNTGELFF. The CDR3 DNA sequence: TGTGCCAGTACCGGGACCGTGAACACCGGGGAGCTGTTTTTT.

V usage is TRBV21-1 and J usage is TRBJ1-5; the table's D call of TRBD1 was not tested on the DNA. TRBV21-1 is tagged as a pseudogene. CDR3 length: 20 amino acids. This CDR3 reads CASSKESGTGGAGGNQPQHF. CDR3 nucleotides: TGTGCCAGCAGCAAAGAATCCGGGACAGGGGGCGCAGGCGGTAATCAGCCCCAGCATTTT.

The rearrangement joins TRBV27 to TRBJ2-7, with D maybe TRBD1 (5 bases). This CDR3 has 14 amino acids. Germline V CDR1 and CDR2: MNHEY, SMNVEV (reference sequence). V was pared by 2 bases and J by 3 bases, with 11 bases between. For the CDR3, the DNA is TGTGCCAGCAGTTTAGACAGTCCTCTCTACGAGCAGTACTTC. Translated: CASSLDSPLYEQYF.

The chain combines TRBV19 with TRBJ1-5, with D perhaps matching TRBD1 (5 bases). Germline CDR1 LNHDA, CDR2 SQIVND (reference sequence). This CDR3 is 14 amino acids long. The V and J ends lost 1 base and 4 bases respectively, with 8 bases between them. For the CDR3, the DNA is TGTGCCAGTAGTATAGGACAGAGAAATCAGCCCCAGCATTTT. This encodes CASSIGQRNQPQHF. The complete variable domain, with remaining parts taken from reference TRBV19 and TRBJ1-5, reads DGGITQSPKYLFRKEGQNVTLSCEQNLNHDAMYWYRQDPGQGLRLIYYSQIVNDFQKGDIAEGYSVSREKKESFPLTVTSAQKNPTAFYLCASSIGQRNQPQHFGDGTRLSIL.

The CDR3 DNA follows: TGCGCCAGCAGCCAAGATGGGCAGGTTGTTGGCTACACCTTC. This encodes CASSQDGQVVGYTF. The chain carries TRBV4-1 and TRBJ1-2; D is undetermined. V was cut by 0 bases and J by 7 bases, with 12 bases left in between. Looked up from germline, CDR1 is MGHRA and CDR2 is YSYEKL. The CDR3 is made up of 14 amino acids.

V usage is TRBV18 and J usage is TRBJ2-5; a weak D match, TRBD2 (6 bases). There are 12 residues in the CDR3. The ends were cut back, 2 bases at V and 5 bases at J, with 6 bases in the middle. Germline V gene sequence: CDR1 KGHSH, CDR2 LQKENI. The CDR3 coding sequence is TGTGCCAGCTCACCAGGGGGGGAGACCCAGTACTTC. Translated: CASSPGGETQYF.

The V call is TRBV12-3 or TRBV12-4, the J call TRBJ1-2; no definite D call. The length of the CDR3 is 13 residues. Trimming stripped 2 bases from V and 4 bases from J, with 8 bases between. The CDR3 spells CASSLSGSYGYTF. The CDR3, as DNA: TGTGCCAGCAGTTTATCTGGGAGCTATGGCTACACCTTC.